The clone carrying this TCR beta chain is medium-sized within its sample. The antigen is unknown. Generated by immunoSEQ multiplex PCR, the TCRdb table keeps only in-frame clones and is missing some. In the table there are about 990 clones, almost 25% of which are singletons. Germline CDR1 and CDR2: SGHNT and YENEEA. The CDR3 contains 15 residues. The germline V and J ends were trimmed by 5 bases and 0 bases, with 14 bases remaining between them. This entry is derived from a study of T cells in localized non-small cell lung cancer. Study results and limitations: The study found T cell clonality highest in uninvolved adjacent lung, above tumor.

The source is a woman aged 40-69 years with stage III lung adenocarcinoma. This chain links TRBV11-3 with TRBJ2-7; D perhaps matches TRBD1 (6 bases). This material consisted of normal lung tissue next to the tumor, taken before any cancer treatment. The CDR3 spells CASSEGQTTSYEQYF. In DNA, the CDR3 is TGTGCCAGCAGCGAGGGACAAACGACCTCCTACGAGCAGTACTTC.